This T cell receptor beta chain was sequenced in a study of shared clonotypes between healthy human individuals. The V end lost 0 bases, the J end lost 6 bases, and 12 bases lay between the germline ends. The germline CDR1 and CDR2 sequences are LGHNA and YSLEER. The length of the CDR3 is 15 residues. Naive CD8 cells lacked CD45RO and underwent positive selection for CCR7, leaving out terminally differentiated effector memory CD45RA+ cells. The assay ran at deep level. Approximately 220 ng DNA, around 30,000 T cell genomes, went into each sorted-subset replicate PCR. How the authors handled the data: As immunoSEQ supplied junction-only sequences (without quality scores), filtering differed. Profiling relied on immunoSEQ multiplex PCR, and the TCRdb table lists in-frame clones only, not all of them. The V and J calls and clone size were taken over from that table, and D and trimming were inferred from the DNA. The sample shows more than 2 million clones, roughly 95% of them seen only once.

Sequencing was performed on naive CD8+ T cells from PBMCs. V gene TRBV4-3 combines with J gene TRBJ2-1, with D perhaps given as TRBD1 or TRBD2 (5 bases each). This clonotype originated in a man between 18 and 29 years old in good health. Some clones in this sample may be carry-over from other donors' samples. The CDR3 protein is CASSQERGRLNEQFF. CDR3 DNA: TGCGCCAGCAGCCAAGAGAGGGGACGCCTCAATGAGCAGTTCTTC.